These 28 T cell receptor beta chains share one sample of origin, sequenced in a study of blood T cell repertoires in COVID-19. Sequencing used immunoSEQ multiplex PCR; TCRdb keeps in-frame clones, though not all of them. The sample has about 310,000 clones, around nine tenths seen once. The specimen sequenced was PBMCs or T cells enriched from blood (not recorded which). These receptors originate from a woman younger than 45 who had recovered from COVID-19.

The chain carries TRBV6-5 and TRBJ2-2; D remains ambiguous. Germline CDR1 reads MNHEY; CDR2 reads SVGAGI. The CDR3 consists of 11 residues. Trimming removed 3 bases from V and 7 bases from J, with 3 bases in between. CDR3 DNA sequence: TGTGCCAGCAGTTATAACGGGGAGCTGTTTTTT. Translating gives CASSYNGELFF.

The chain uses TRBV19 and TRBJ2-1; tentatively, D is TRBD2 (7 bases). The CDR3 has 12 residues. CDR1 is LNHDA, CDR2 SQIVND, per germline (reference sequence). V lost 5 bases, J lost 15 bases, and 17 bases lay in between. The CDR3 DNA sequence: TGTGCCAGTAGTCAAGGGGGGGGTAATAGGTTCTTC. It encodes CASSQGGGNRFF. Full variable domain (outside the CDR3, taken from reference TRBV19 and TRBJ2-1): DGGITQSPKYLFRKEGQNVTLSCEQNLNHDAMYWYRQDPGQGLRLIYYSQIVNDFQKGDIAEGYSVSREKKESFPLTVTSAQKNPTAFYLCASSQGGGNRFFGPGTRLTVL.

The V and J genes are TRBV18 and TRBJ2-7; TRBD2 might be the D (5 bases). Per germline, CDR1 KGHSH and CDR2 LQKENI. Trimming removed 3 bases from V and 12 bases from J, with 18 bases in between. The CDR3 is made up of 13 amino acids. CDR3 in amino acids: CASSPPSSLVLYF. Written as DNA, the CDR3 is TGTGCCAGCTCACCGCCTAGCTCGTTAGTATTGTACTTC.

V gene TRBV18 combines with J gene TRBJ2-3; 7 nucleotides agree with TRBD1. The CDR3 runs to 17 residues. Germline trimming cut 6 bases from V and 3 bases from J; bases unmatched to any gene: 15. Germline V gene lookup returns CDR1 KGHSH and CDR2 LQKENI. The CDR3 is CASSPLSQGYETDTQYF. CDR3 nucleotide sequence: TGTGCCAGCTCCCCCCTATCACAGGGGTACGAGACAGATACGCAGTATTTT.

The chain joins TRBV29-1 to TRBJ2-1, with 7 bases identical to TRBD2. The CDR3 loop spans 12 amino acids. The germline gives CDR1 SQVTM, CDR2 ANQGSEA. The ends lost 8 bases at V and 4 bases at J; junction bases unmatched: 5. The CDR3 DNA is TGCAGCACAGGTAGCGGGTACAATGAGCAGTTCTTC. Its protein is CSTGSGYNEQFF.

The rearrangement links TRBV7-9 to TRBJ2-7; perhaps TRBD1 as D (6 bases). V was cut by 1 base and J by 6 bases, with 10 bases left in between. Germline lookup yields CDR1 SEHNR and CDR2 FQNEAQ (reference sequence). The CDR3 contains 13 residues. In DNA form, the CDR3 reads TGTGCCAGCAGCTTAGTAGCAGGGGCCGAGCAGTACTTC. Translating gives CASSLVAGAEQYF.

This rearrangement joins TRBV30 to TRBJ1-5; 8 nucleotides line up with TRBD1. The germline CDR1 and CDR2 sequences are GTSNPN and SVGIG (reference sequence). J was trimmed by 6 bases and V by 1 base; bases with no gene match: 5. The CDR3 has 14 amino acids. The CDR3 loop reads CAWSAGGAGQPQHF. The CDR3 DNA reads TGTGCCTGGAGTGCAGGGGGCGCGGGTCAGCCCCAGCATTTT.

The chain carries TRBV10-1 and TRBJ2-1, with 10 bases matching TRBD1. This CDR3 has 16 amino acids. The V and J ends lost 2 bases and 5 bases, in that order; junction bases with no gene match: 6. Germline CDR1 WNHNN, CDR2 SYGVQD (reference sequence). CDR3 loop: CASSEKGQGRNNEQFF. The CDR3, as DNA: TGCGCCAGCAGTGAGAAGGGACAGGGGAGGAACAATGAGCAGTTCTTC.

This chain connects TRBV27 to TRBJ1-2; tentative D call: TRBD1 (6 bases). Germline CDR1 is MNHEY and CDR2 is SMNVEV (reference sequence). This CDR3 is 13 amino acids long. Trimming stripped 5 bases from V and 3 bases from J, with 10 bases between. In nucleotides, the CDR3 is TGTGCCAGCAGTATGGGGGCATACTATGGCTACACCTTC. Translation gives CASSMGAYYGYTF.

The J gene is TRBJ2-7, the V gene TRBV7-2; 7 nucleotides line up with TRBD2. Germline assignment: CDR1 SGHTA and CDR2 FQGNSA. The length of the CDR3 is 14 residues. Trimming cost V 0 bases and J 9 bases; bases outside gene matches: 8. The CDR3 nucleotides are TGTGCCAGCAGCTTAGCTGCGGGAGACTATCGGCAGTACTTC. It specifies CASSLAAGDYRQYF.

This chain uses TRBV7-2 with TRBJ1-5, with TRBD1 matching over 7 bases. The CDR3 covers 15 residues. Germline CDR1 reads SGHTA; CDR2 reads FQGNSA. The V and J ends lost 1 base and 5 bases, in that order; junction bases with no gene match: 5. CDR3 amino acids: CASSLDSGGHQPQHF. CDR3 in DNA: TGTGCCAGCAGCTTAGATTCAGGGGGGCATCAGCCCCAGCATTTT. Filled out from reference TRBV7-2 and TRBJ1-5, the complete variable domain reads GAGVSQSPSNKVTEKGKDVELRCDPISGHTALYWYRQSLGQGLEFLIYFQGNSAPDKSGLPSDRFSAERTGGSVSTLTIQRTQQEDSAVYLCASSLDSGGHQPQHFGDGTRLSIL.

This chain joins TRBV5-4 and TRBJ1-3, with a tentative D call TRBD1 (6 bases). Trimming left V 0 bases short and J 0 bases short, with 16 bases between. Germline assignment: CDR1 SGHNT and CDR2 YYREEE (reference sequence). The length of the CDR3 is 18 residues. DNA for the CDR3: TGTGCCAGCAGCTTGGGTCCCGCAGGGGTTTTCTCTGGAAACACCATATATTTT. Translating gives CASSLGPAGVFSGNTIYF.

This chain's CDR3 is CASSFGPAGGPETQYF. The CDR3 DNA sequence: TGCGCCAGCAGCTTTGGACCAGCGGGAGGGCCGGAGACCCAGTACTTC. The chain joins TRBV5-1 to TRBJ2-5, with 10 bases lining up with TRBD2. Per germline, CDR1 SGHRS and CDR2 YFSETQ. After removal of 2 bases from V and 5 bases from J, the junction contained 9 bases not matched to a gene. The CDR3 has 16 residues.

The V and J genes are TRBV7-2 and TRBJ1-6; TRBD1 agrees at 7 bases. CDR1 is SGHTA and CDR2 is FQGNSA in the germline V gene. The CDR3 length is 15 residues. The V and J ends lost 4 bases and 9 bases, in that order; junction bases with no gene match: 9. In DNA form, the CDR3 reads TGTGCCAGCAGCTCAGCCGGGACAGTGGGTTCACCCCTCCACTTT. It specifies CASSSAGTVGSPLHF.

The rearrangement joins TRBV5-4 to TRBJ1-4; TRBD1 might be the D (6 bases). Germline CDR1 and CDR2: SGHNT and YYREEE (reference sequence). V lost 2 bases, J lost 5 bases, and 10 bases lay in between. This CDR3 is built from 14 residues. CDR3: CASSFDRRNEKLFF. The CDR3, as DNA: TGTGCCAGCAGCTTCGACAGGAGAAATGAAAAACTGTTTTTT.

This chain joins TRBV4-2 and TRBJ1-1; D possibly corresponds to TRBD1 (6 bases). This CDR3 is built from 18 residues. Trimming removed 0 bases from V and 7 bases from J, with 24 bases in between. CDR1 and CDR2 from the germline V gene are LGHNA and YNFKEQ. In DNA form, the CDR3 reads TGTGCCAGCAGCCAAGATAGCGAAACAGGGACGCCCGAGGGTGAAGCTTTCTTT. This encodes CASSQDSETGTPEGEAFF.

The CDR3 is CSVSRTSGSPSYNEQFF. In DNA, the CDR3 is TGCAGCGTTTCAAGGACTAGCGGGAGCCCCTCCTACAATGAGCAGTTCTTC. The rearrangement joins TRBV29-1 to TRBJ2-1, with 13 positions matching TRBD2. From germline, CDR1 is SQVTM and CDR2 ANQGSEA. CDR3 length: 17 residues. Losses at the gene ends were 5 bases for V and 0 bases for J; bases not matched to a gene: 7.

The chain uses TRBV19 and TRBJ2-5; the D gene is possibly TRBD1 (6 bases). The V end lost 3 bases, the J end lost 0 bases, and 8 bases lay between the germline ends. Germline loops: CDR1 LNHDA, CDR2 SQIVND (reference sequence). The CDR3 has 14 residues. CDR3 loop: CASSIYRDQETQYF. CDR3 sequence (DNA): TGTGCCAGTAGTATTTACAGGGACCAAGAGACCCAGTACTTC.

CDR3 DNA: TGTGCCAGCAGTTTTCACGGACAGGGCGCCACTGAAGCTTTCTTT. Protein sequence: CASSFHGQGATEAFF. The rearrangement uses TRBV6-5 and TRBJ1-1; TRBD1 matches 8 bases. The J segment lost 4 bases and the V segment lost 4 bases, leaving 8 bases of the junction unmatched. Germline CDR1 MNHEY, CDR2 SVGAGI. CDR3 length: 15 amino acids.

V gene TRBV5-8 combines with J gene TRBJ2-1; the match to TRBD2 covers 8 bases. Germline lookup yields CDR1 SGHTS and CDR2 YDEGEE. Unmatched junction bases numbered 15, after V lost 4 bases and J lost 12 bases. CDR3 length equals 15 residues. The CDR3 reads CASSEAIGLASPQFF. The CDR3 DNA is TGTGCCAGCAGCGAGGCGATAGGACTAGCTTCGCCGCAGTTCTTC.

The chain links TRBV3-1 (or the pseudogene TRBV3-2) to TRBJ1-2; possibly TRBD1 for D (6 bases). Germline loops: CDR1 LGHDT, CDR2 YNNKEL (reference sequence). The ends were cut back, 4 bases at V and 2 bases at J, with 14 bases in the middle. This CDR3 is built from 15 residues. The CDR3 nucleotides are TGTGCCAGCAGCCTATCCTCGGGACACAACTATGGCTACACCTTC. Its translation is CASSLSSGHNYGYTF.

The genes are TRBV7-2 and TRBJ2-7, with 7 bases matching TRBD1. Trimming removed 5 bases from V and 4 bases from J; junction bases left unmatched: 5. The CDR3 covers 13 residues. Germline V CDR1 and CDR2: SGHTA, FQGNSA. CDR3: CASSNRQGYEQYF. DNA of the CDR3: TGTGCCAGCAGCAACCGACAGGGATACGAGCAGTACTTC.

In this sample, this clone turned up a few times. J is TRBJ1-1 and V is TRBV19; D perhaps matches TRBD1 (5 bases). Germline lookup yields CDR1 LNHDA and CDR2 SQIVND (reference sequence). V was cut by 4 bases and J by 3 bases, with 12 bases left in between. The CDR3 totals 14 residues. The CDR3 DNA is TGTGCCAGTAGTACCTCAGGGCTCTACACTGAAGCTTTCTTT. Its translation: CASSTSGLYTEAFF.

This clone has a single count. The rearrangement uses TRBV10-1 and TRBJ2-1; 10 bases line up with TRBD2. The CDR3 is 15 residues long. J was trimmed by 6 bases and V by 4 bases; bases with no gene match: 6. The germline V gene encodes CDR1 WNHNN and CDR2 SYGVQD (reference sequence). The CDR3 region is CASSASGRDFNEQFF. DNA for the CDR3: TGCGCCAGCAGTGCAAGCGGGAGGGATTTCAATGAGCAGTTCTTC.

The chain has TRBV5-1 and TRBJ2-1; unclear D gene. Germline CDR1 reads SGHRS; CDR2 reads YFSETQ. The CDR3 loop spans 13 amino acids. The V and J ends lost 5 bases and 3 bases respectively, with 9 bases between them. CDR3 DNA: TGCGCCAGCAGTTTGATGTACTACAATGAGCAGTTCTTC. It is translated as CASSLMYYNEQFF.

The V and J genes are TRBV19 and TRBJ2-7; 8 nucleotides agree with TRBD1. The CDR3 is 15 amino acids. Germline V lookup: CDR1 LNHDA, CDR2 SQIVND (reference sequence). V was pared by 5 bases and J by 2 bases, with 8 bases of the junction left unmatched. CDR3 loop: CASSSTGQGTYEQYF. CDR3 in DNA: TGTGCCAGTAGTTCAACAGGACAGGGAACCTACGAGCAGTACTTC.

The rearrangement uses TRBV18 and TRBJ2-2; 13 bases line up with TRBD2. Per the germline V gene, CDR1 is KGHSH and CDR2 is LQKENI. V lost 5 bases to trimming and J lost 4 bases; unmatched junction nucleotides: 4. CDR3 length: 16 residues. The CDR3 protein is CASSKGLAGSTGELFF. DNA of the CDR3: TGTGCCAGCTCAAAGGGACTAGCGGGGTCCACCGGGGAGCTGTTTTTT.

The DNA of the CDR3 is TGTGCCAGTAGTCTCAATCCAGGGGGCGTCGGAGAAAAACTGTTTTTT. Translating it yields CASSLNPGGVGEKLFF. The V gene is TRBV19, the J gene TRBJ1-4, with 8 nucleotides matching TRBD1. The V and J ends lost 5 bases and 8 bases, in that order; junction bases with no gene match: 13. There are 16 residues in the CDR3. Germline CDR1 and CDR2: LNHDA and SQIVND (reference sequence).